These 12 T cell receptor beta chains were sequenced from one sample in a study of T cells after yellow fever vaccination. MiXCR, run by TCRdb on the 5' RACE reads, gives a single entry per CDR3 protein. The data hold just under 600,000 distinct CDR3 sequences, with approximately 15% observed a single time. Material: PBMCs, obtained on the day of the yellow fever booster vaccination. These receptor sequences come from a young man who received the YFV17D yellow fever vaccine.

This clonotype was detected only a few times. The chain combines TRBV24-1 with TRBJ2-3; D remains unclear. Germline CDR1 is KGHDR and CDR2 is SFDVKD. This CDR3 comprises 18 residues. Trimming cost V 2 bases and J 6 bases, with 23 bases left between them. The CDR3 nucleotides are TGTGCCACCAGTGATTACCTTGAAGACGGTGGAAGAGTTGATACGCAGTATTTT. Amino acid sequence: CATSDYLEDGGRVDTQYF.

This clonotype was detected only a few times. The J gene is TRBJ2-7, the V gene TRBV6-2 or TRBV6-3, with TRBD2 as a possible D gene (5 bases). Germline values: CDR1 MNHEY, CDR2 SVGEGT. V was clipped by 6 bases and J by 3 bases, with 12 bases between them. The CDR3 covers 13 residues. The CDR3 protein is CASRAHGNYEQYF. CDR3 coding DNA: TGTGCCAGCAGAGCCCACGGGAACTACGAGCAGTACTTC.

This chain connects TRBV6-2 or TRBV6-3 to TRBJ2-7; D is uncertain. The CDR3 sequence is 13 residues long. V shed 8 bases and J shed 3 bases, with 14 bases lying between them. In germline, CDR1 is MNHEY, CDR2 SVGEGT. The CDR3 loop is CASGVQNYYEQYF. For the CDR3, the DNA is TGTGCCAGCGGGGTTCAAAATTACTACGAGCAGTACTTC.

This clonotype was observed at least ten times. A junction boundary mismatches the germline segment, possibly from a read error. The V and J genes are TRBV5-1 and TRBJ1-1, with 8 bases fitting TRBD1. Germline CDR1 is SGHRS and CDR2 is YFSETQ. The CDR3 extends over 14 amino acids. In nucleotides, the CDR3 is TGTGCCAGCAGTTTTACAGGGGGGAACACTGAAGCTTTCTTT. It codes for CASSFTGGNTEAFF.

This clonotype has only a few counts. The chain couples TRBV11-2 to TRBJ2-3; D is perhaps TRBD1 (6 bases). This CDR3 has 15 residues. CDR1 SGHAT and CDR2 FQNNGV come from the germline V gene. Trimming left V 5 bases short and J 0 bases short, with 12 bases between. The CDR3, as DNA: TGTGCCAGCAGCGGAGGACAGCCTAGCACAGATACGCAGTATTTT. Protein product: CASSGGQPSTDTQYF.

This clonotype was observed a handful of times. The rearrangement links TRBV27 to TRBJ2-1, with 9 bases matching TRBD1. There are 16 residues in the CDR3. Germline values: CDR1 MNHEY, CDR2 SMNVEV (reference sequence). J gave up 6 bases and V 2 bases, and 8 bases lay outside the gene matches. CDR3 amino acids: CASSLKLGQGRNEQFF. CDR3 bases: TGTGCCAGCAGTTTAAAGTTGGGACAGGGTCGCAATGAGCAGTTCTTC.

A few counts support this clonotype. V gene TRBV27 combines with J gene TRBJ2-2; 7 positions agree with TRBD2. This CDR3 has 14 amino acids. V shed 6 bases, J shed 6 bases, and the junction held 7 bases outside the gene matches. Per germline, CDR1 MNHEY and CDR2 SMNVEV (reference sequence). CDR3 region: CASRGGRGAGELFF. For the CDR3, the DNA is TGTGCCAGCAGAGGCGGGAGAGGCGCCGGGGAGCTGTTTTTT.

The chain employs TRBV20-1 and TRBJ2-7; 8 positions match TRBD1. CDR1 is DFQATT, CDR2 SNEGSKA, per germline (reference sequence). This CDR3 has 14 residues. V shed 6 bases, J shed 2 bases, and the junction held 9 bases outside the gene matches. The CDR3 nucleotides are TGCAGTGCACCCCGGGGACAGGCAACCTACGAGCAGTACTTC. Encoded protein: CSAPRGQATYEQYF.

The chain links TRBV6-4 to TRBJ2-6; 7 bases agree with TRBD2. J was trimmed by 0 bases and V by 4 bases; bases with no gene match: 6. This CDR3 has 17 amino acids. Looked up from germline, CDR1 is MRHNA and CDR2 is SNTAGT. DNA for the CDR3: TGTGCCAGCAGTGCCCTAGCGGTTTTCTCTGGGGCCAACGTCCTGACTTTC. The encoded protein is CASSALAVFSGANVLTF.

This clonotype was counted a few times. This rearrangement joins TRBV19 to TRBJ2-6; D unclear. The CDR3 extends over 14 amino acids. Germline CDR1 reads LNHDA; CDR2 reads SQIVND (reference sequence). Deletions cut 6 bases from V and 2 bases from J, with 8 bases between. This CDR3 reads CASSAPAGANVLTF. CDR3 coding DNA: TGTGCCAGTAGCGCCCCGGCTGGGGCCAACGTCCTGACTTTC.

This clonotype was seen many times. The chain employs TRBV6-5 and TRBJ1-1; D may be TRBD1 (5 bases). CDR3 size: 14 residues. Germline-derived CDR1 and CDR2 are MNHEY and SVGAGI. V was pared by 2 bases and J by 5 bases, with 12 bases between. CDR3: CASSYDGANTEAFF. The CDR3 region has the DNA TGTGCCAGCAGTTACGACGGGGCGAATACTGAAGCTTTCTTT.

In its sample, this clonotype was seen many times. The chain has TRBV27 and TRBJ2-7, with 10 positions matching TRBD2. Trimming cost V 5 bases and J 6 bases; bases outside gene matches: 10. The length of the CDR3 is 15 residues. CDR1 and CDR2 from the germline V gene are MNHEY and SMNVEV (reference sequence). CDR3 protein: CASSTGRLAGAEQYF. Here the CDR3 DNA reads TGTGCCAGCAGTACTGGGAGGCTAGCGGGAGCCGAGCAGTACTTC.